This T cell receptor beta chain was captured by sequencing in a study of T cell responses to AZD1222 COVID-19 vaccine. Findings and limits, study-wide: Clonal diversity was possibly underestimated, and the donors were mostly white British, with more females. Vaccine-related CD4 TCRs covered spike, predominating at 160-218 and 743-854. Repertoires were obtained solely post-peak T cell response. Targets within unmutated variant regions were reportedly found for nearly half of spike-specific TCRs.

For this clone: Its cognate antigen is unknown.

TCRdb's table, derived via immunoSEQ multiplex PCR, lists solely in-frame clones and lacks some. The sample contains 65,000 to 90,000 clones, 89% of which appear only once. The CDR3 loop spans 15 amino acids. V lost 1 base, J lost 3 bases, and 9 bases lay in between. Looked up from germline, CDR1 is SGHTA and CDR2 is FQGNSA. The sample here was peripheral blood, taken 28 days after the second AZD1222 dose. The source is an adult who received the AZD1222 COVID-19 vaccine. This chain uses TRBV7-2 with TRBJ2-2; D perhaps matches TRBD2 (6 bases). CDR3 bases: TGTGCCAGCAGCTTAGTACTAGCAGACACCGGGGAGCTGTTTTTT. Translation gives CASSLVLADTGELFF.